Included here is one TCR beta chain sequence, with context. Its antigen is as yet unknown. CDR3 length: 10 amino acids. After removal of 4 bases from V and 13 bases from J, the junction contained 3 bases not matched to a gene. Germline-derived CDR1 and CDR2 are SNHLY and FYNNEI. The data were taken from a study of cytomegalovirus exposure and HLA in healthy donors. Both 60 Vbeta primers and 13 Jbeta primers went into the PCR. TCRdb keeps only in-frame clones here, not all; method: immunoSEQ multiplex PCR. The sample has 200,000 to 250,000 clones, about 79% seen once. Study-level points and caveats: Being productive about 87% or about 30% of the time was typical of most TCR beta V segments in an earlier analysis. The later analysis indicated that the majority of CMV-associated TCR beta chains appeared HLA-restricted. Solely CMV serostatus was available to characterize immune exposure. Further analysis was carried out later, and it showed several of the most significant clusters appearing linked to common viral pathogens.

The sequenced sample was PBMCs. The genes are TRBV2 and TRBJ2-5, with 7 bases identical to TRBD1. The TCR originated in a young man in good health and CMV-seronegative. In nucleotides, the CDR3 is TGTGCCAGCAGTGGACAGGGATTGTACTTC. Translated, it gives CASSGQGLYF.